The entry below describes one T cell receptor (beta chain). What it recognizes is unknown. J was trimmed by 5 bases and V by 5 bases; bases with no gene match: 4. The CDR3 is made up of 14 amino acids. Germline loops: CDR1 ENHRY, CDR2 SYGVKD. This record belongs to a study of response to subunit inactivated influenza vaccine. Regarding the study as a whole: Each seasonal influenza vaccination, the authors suggested, recruits few new T cells.

In TCRdb, the RT-PCR reads were re-called with MiXCR into one record per CDR3 protein. The sample carries about 610,000 distinct CDR3 sequences, about 14% recorded once. The material sequenced was PBMCs from blood, taken approximately 12 days after vaccination. The sequence came from a man aged 45 to 65 who received an inactivated influenza vaccine. This chain links TRBV10-3 with TRBJ2-1; 9 nucleotides align to TRBD1. The CDR3 here is CAISRGQGNNEQFF. CDR3 sequence (DNA): TGTGCCATCAGTCGAGGACAGGGGAACAATGAGCAGTTCTTC.